This entry features one T cell receptor beta chain sequence. Its matching antigen is unknown. Germline V gene sequence: CDR1 LGHNA, CDR2 YSLEER. J lost 10 bases, V lost 6 bases, and 13 bases had no gene match. The CDR3 has 14 amino acids. This entry belongs to a study of T cells after yellow fever vaccination. TCRdb passed the 5' RACE reads through MiXCR, listing each CDR3 protein once. The table lists some 300,000 distinct CDR3 sequences, around 9.3% of them singletons. Study-level points and caveats: Among primary-vaccination clones, most reappeared after the booster, at approximately 96% for CD4 and under 90% for CD8.

The input for sequencing was CD4+ T cells sorted from PBMCs, taken 5 days after the yellow fever booster vaccination. This chain connects TRBV4-3 to TRBJ1-1, with 8 bases that match TRBD1. The sequence was collected from a man aged 18 to 30 who received the YFV17D yellow fever vaccine. In DNA, the CDR3 is TGCGCCAGCAGTCCGGACAGGGACGTTTCTGCAGCTTTCTTT. Translated, it gives CASSPDRDVSAAFF.